The clone carrying this T cell receptor (beta chain) has just a few counts. The antigen is undetermined. This specimen belongs to a study of T cells in localized non-small cell lung cancer. Study outcomes and limitations: Uninvolved nearby lung showed the greatest T cell clonality, exceeding that found in tumor.

V shed 7 bases and J shed 2 bases, with 17 bases lying between them. Germline CDR1 reads SGHTA; CDR2 reads FQGNSA. This CDR3 has 15 amino acids. Data came from immunoSEQ multiplex PCR; TCRdb stores just in-frame clones and leaves some out. The sample holds about 27,000 clones, around nine tenths seen once. The sample here was peripheral blood, taken before any cancer treatment. The rearrangement links TRBV7-2 to TRBJ2-5; D ambiguous. The sequence was obtained from a female donor older than 55 with stage II squamous cell lung carcinoma. CDR3 sequence reads: CASNKGGNLQETQYF. For the CDR3, the DNA is TGTGCCAGCAACAAAGGCGGTAACTTACAAGAGACCCAGTACTTC.